The 31 T cell receptor beta chains listed next were all sequenced from one sample in a study of early T cells in non-severe SARS-CoV-2 infection. TCRdb ran MiXCR on the 5' RACE reads and lists one entry per CDR3 protein. The sample gives fewer than 65,000 distinct CDR3 sequences, almost 9.5% of which show up once; about 15% is in the top ten. Sequenced: whole blood. These receptors were obtained from an adult who was a healthcare worker with PCR-confirmed SARS-CoV-2 infection or an uninfected control (not recorded which).

The count of this clonotype is one. The chain has TRBV2 and TRBJ2-7, with D maybe TRBD1 (5 bases). This CDR3 is built from 13 residues. The V end was cut by 9 bases, the J end by 5 bases, with 17 bases between. CDR1 and CDR2 (germline): SNHLY, FYNNEI. CDR3 amino acids: CASSKGPLDEQYF. CDR3 bases: TGTGCCAGTTCCAAGGGGCCCCTGGACGAGCAGTACTTC.

This clonotype was found a few times. This chain connects TRBV6-2 or TRBV6-3 to TRBJ1-2; possible D gene TRBD1, 5 bases. Trimming removed 0 bases at V and 3 bases at J, with 5 bases between. The CDR3 has 13 residues. In germline, CDR1 is MNHEY, CDR2 SVGEGT. The CDR3 DNA reads as TGTGCCAGCAGTTACTCGGGGGACTATGGCTACACCTTC. Translated: CASSYSGDYGYTF.

At least ten counts were recorded for this clonotype. This chain uses TRBV20-1 with TRBJ1-1, with D tentatively TRBD1 (6 bases). Per the germline V gene, CDR1 is DFQATT and CDR2 is SNEGSKA (reference sequence). V shed 0 bases and J shed 4 bases, with 12 bases lying between them. The CDR3 is 14 amino acids. The CDR3 spells CSARDGGQSTEAFF. The CDR3 DNA reads TGCAGTGCTAGAGATGGGGGGCAAAGCACTGAAGCTTTCTTT.

This clonotype occurred many times. For the CDR3, the DNA is TGCGCCAGCAGCCCTGCCCCGGGGAGCTCCTACGAGCAGTACTTC. Protein: CASSPAPGSSYEQYF. The chain joins TRBV5-1 to TRBJ2-7, with a weak D call TRBD2 (5 bases). Germline V gene lookup returns CDR1 SGHRS and CDR2 YFSETQ. Trimming cost V 4 bases and J 0 bases, with 14 bases left between them. The CDR3 covers 15 residues.

About this clonotype itself: A much larger clone lies one base from this, so it may be a read error. Since the CDR3 does not end with the conserved phenylalanine or tryptophan, this likely comes from a read error. V usage is TRBV13 and J usage is TRBJ2-7; tentatively, D is TRBD1 or TRBD2 (5 bases each). CDR1 and CDR2 from the germline V gene are PRHDT and FYEKMQ (reference sequence). Trimming pared 3 bases from V and 4 bases from J, leaving 22 bases between. This CDR3 has 17 amino acids. The CDR3 loop is CASSFGQEGRALYEQYI. In DNA, the CDR3 is TGTGCCAGCAGCTTCGGTCAAGAGGGGCGGGCCCTGTACGAGCAGTACATC.

This clonotype has a count of ten or more. The chain carries TRBV28 and TRBJ1-5, with a possible D match to TRBD1 (6 bases). The V and J ends lost 8 bases and 3 bases respectively, with 17 bases between them. Germline CDR1 MDHEN, CDR2 SYDVKM. The CDR3 sequence is 15 residues long. The CDR3 DNA reads as TGTGCCAGCCACTCCCAGCAGGGGCCCAATCAGCCCCAGCATTTT. This codes for CASHSQQGPNQPQHF.

This clonotype occurred a few times. The chain has TRBV29-1 and TRBJ2-7; perhaps TRBD1 as D (6 bases). The CDR3 has 13 amino acids. Trimming took 4 bases from V and 0 from J, leaving 10 bases between them. From germline, CDR1 is SQVTM and CDR2 ANQGSEA. CDR3 DNA: TGCAGCGTTGGGACAGAAAACTCCTACGAGCAGTACTTC. Amino acid sequence: CSVGTENSYEQYF.

This clonotype was counted many times. The chain carries TRBV18 and TRBJ2-1; D is perhaps TRBD1 (6 bases). Per germline, CDR1 KGHSH and CDR2 LQKENI. The CDR3 totals 16 residues. V was shortened by 1 base and J by 0 bases, with 10 bases between the two germline ends. The chain's CDR3 is CASSPQDSPSYNEQFF. Here the CDR3 DNA reads TGTGCCAGCTCACCACAGGACAGTCCCTCCTACAATGAGCAGTTCTTC.

V usage is TRBV7-3 and J usage is TRBJ1-1; 10 bases align to TRBD1. Germline-derived CDR1 and CDR2 are SGHTA and FQGTGA. The CDR3 has 16 amino acids. Trimming at V came to 2 bases and at J to 3 bases, leaving 6 bases not matched to a gene. CDR3 nucleotides: TGTGCCAGCAGCTTACGGCCAGGGACAGGGGACACTGAAGCTTTCTTT. Its translation: CASSLRPGTGDTEAFF.

The J gene is TRBJ1-4, the V gene TRBV5-4; 8 nucleotides align to TRBD1. This CDR3 has 14 amino acids. Germline CDR1 and CDR2: SGHNT and YYREEE (reference sequence). V trimming: 3 bases; J trimming: 7 bases; junction bases outside the gene matches: 5. CDR3 amino acids: CASSSTGGGEKLFF. As DNA, the CDR3 is TGTGCCAGCAGCTCCACAGGGGGGGGTGAAAAACTGTTTTTT.

Ten or more counts support this clonotype. This chain joins TRBV7-2 and TRBJ2-1, with 9 nucleotides matching TRBD1. Germline CDR1 SGHTA, CDR2 FQGNSA. The V segment lost 5 bases and the J segment 7 bases; nucleotides outside the gene matches: 12. There are 16 residues in the CDR3. The CDR3 region is CASSLLGQGVRNEQFF. CDR3 sequence (DNA): TGTGCCAGCAGCCTCCTGGGACAGGGAGTTCGGAATGAGCAGTTCTTC.

This clonotype appeared many times. The CDR3 coding sequence is TGTGCCAGCAGCCCCCTCGCGGGATCCTACAATGAGCAGTTCTTC. Translation gives CASSPLAGSYNEQFF. The chain joins TRBV7-3 to TRBJ2-1; a weak D match, TRBD2 (6 bases). Germline CDR1 and CDR2: SGHTA and FQGTGA. This CDR3 has 15 amino acids. V was shortened by 5 bases and J by 1 base, with 12 bases between the two germline ends.

This clonotype was observed at least ten times. V usage is TRBV7-2 and J usage is TRBJ2-1, with 7 bases that match TRBD2. This CDR3 contains 17 residues. Trimming removed 6 bases from V and 0 bases from J; junction bases left unmatched: 11. Germline-derived CDR1 and CDR2 are SGHTA and FQGNSA. The CDR3 bases are TGTGCCAGCAGTTCCCGCCCCGGCGGGAGCTCCTACAATGAGCAGTTCTTC. It encodes CASSSRPGGSSYNEQFF. The full variable domain, in which reference TRBV7-2 and TRBJ2-1 provide the parts outside the CDR3, is GAGVSQSPSNKVTEKGKDVELRCDPISGHTALYWYRQSLGQGLEFLIYFQGNSAPDKSGLPSDRFSAERTGGSVSTLTIQRTQQEDSAVYLCASSSRPGGSSYNEQFFGPGTRLTVL.

This clonotype appeared many times. The chain employs TRBV28 and TRBJ2-1; no reliable D call. V was pared by 7 bases and J by 1 base, with 11 bases between. The CDR3 extends over 14 amino acids. CDR1 and CDR2 from the germline V gene are MDHEN and SYDVKM. The CDR3 nucleotides read TGTGCCAGCATCCCGATTGGTTCCTACAATGAGCAGTTCTTC. It yields the protein CASIPIGSYNEQFF.

This clonotype was observed a handful of times. The CDR3 region is CASSLRDQRGGYTF. For the CDR3, the DNA is TGCGCCAGCAGCTTGCGGGACCAGAGGGGTGGCTACACCTTC. The chain employs TRBV5-1 and TRBJ1-2; possibly TRBD1 for D (5 bases). The V gene lost 1 base and the J gene lost 7 bases, with 14 bases spanning the gap. CDR1 and CDR2 from the germline V gene are SGHRS and YFSETQ. The CDR3 has 14 amino acids.

The V and J genes are TRBV10-3 and TRBJ2-2; 12 nucleotides agree with TRBD2. The trim removed 4 bases at V and 7 bases at J, leaving 7 bases unmatched. The CDR3 spans 16 residues. CDR1 is ENHRY, CDR2 SYGVKD, per germline. CDR3 sequence: CAISGTSGARGGELFF. For the CDR3, the DNA is TGTGCCATCAGTGGGACTAGCGGGGCCCGCGGCGGGGAGCTGTTTTTT.

In its sample, this clonotype was seen a few times. This chain links TRBV15 with TRBJ2-6; D is unresolved. Germline V lookup: CDR1 LNHNV, CDR2 YYDKDF (reference sequence). Trimming stripped 0 bases from V and 0 bases from J, with 6 bases between. This CDR3 comprises 16 residues. CDR3 residues: CATSRDLDSGANVLTF. The CDR3 DNA sequence: TGTGCCACCAGCAGAGATCTTGACTCTGGGGCCAACGTCCTGACTTTC.

The gene calls are TRBV6-1 and TRBJ2-2; D not certain. With 6 bases removed from V and 0 bases from J, the gap between germline ends came to 8 bases. The CDR3 contains 14 residues. Looked up from germline, CDR1 is MNHNS and CDR2 is SASEGT. CDR3 sequence: CASRTHPNTGELFF. CDR3 nucleotides: TGTGCCAGCAGGACGCACCCGAACACCGGGGAGCTGTTTTTT.

The table lists this clonotype with a few counts. The J gene is TRBJ1-4, the V gene TRBV12-5; possible D gene TRBD1, 6 bases. V gave up 6 bases and J gave up 7 bases, with 15 bases separating them. The CDR3 spans 14 residues. The V gene's germline CDR1 is LGHNT and CDR2 FRNRAP. Here the CDR3 reads CASGLTGMVEKLFF. The CDR3 bases are TGTGCTAGTGGGCTAACAGGGATGGTTGAAAAACTGTTTTTT.

This clonotype was counted at least ten times. The chain recombines TRBV6-6 with TRBJ1-6; the D gene is possibly TRBD1 (5 bases). V lost 5 bases to trimming and J lost 8 bases, with 10 bases between them. Germline loops: CDR1 MNHNY, CDR2 SVGAGI (reference sequence). The length of the CDR3 is 13 residues. The CDR3 sequence is CASSRPGDSPLHF. CDR3 sequence (DNA): TGTGCCAGCAGTCGCCCGGGGGATTCACCCCTCCACTTT.

This clonotype occurred many times. The CDR3 sequence: CSASYLQAGGQYF. The DNA for the CDR3 is TGCAGTGCTAGTTATCTCCAGGCGGGCGGGCAGTACTTC. This sequence joins TRBV20-1 and TRBJ2-7; possibly TRBD2 for D (5 bases). The CDR3 covers 13 residues. The germline V gene encodes CDR1 DFQATT and CDR2 SNEGSKA (reference sequence). V was shortened by 3 bases and J by 9 bases, with 18 bases between the two germline ends.

This clonotype was observed many times. The chain carries TRBV12-3 or TRBV12-4 and TRBJ2-7; 7 bases match TRBD1. The CDR3 sequence is 15 residues long. V lost 3 bases and J lost 2; bases outside the gene matches: 7. The CDR3: CASSFLQGSTYEQYF. The CDR3 DNA sequence: TGTGCCAGCAGTTTCTTACAGGGGAGCACCTACGAGCAGTACTTC.

In its sample, this clonotype was seen many times. CDR3: CASSFSEGKQYF. The CDR3 DNA sequence: TGTGCCAGCAGTTTTTCTGAGGGGAAGCAGTACTTC. The rearrangement links TRBV27 to TRBJ2-7; perhaps D is TRBD1 or TRBD2 (5 bases each). Germline loops: CDR1 MNHEY, CDR2 SMNVEV (reference sequence). Trimming cost V 3 bases and J 8 bases, with 11 bases left between them. The CDR3 runs to 12 residues.

This clonotype showed up just a few times. The gene calls are TRBV7-9 and TRBJ1-1; D remains ambiguous. In germline, CDR1 is SEHNR, CDR2 FQNEAQ (reference sequence). The CDR3 covers 14 residues. V was pared by 0 bases and J by 3 bases, with 8 bases between. CDR3 in amino acids: CASSLAGEHTEAFF. CDR3 nucleotides: TGTGCCAGCAGCTTAGCCGGGGAACACACTGAAGCTTTCTTT.

Many counts were recorded for this clonotype. This sequence joins TRBV20-1 and TRBJ2-3; D is perhaps TRBD2 (5 bases). This CDR3 contains 13 residues. CDR1 and CDR2 from the germline V gene are DFQATT and SNEGSKA (reference sequence). The V end was cut by 1 base, the J end by 2 bases, with 7 bases between. CDR3 coding DNA: TGCAGTGCTAGAGTAGCGACCACAGATACGCAGTATTTT. The encoded protein is CSARVATTDTQYF.

This clonotype was detected ten times or more. V usage is TRBV27 and J usage is TRBJ2-7; TRBD1 agrees at 11 bases. V was clipped by 4 bases and J by 6 bases; unmatched bases: 8. From germline, CDR1 is MNHEY and CDR2 SMNVEV (reference sequence). The CDR3 extends over 15 amino acids. The CDR3 DNA is TGTGCCAGCAGTTCACCGGGACAGGGGGGCGGCGAGCAGTACTTC. Its translation is CASSSPGQGGGEQYF.

This clonotype has at least ten counts. V and J are TRBV10-3 and TRBJ1-3; 7 nucleotides line up with TRBD1. CDR1 is ENHRY, CDR2 SYGVKD, per germline. After removal of 5 bases from V and 0 bases from J, the junction contained 10 bases not matched to a gene. This CDR3 is built from 17 residues. CDR3 in amino acids: CAISPDRADSSGNTIYF. The CDR3 region has the DNA TGTGCCATCAGTCCTGACAGGGCTGATAGCTCTGGAAACACCATATATTTT.

There are many counts of this clonotype. The V gene is TRBV12-3 or TRBV12-4, the J gene TRBJ2-7; the D gene is possibly TRBD2 (5 bases). The CDR3 spans 13 residues. The V gene lost 3 bases and the J gene lost 5 bases, with 11 bases spanning the gap. DNA for the CDR3: TGTGCCAGCAGTTTGGTAGCGACCCACGAGCAGTACTTC. Its protein is CASSLVATHEQYF.

This clonotype was seen at least ten times. The chain has TRBV30 and TRBJ1-6; D possibly corresponds to TRBD1 (5 bases). Germline V gene lookup returns CDR1 GTSNPN and CDR2 SVGIG (reference sequence). Trimming left V 4 bases short and J 7 bases short, with 14 bases between. CDR3 size: 14 residues. CDR3 nucleotides: TGTGCCTGGACCCCCGGGGCTCTGAATTCACCCCTCCACTTT. It specifies CAWTPGALNSPLHF. The whole variable domain, remainder taken from reference TRBV30 and TRBJ1-6, is SQTIHQWPATLVQPVGSPLSLECTVEGTSNPNLYWYRQAAGRGLQLLFYSVGIGQISSEVPQNLSASRPQDRQFILSSKKLLLSDSGFYLCAWTPGALNSPLHFGNGTRLTVT.

The V call is TRBV20-1, the J call TRBJ2-7; D ambiguous. Trimming removed 0 bases from V and 4 bases from J, with 16 bases in between. The germline V gene encodes CDR1 DFQATT and CDR2 SNEGSKA (reference sequence). CDR3 size: 15 residues. Here the CDR3 DNA reads TGCAGTGCTAGAGATATCTCGGCAGGCGCTTACGAGCAGTACTTC. Translating gives CSARDISAGAYEQYF.

This clonotype was observed many times. The CDR3 region has the DNA TGTGCCAGCAGTACCCGACGGCGGGGTAGGGCCAAAAACATTCAGTACTTC. Amino acid sequence: CASSTRRRGRAKNIQYF. The chain uses TRBV12-3 or TRBV12-4 and TRBJ2-4; TRBD2 might be the D (6 bases). The CDR3 loop spans 17 amino acids. The ends were cut back, 5 bases at V and 1 base at J, with 18 bases in the middle.